What follows is one T cell receptor beta chain and its context. Its antigen is unidentified. RNA transcripts were the template for amplifying TCR beta CDR3 regions. HTBI primers drove first-round RT-PCR of the TCR CDR3. TCRdb ran MiXCR on the multiplex PCR reads and lists one entry per CDR3 protein. This sample has 450,000 to 700,000 distinct CDR3 sequences, with around 46% found just once. Those patients with uncontrolled infection, other autoimmune disease, pregnancy or lactation were excluded. This CDR3 is built from 13 residues. Germline V gives CDR1 LNHDA, CDR2 SQIVND (reference sequence). V trimming: 3 bases; J trimming: 3 bases; junction bases outside the gene matches: 2. This sample was taken from a study of T cells in Graves' hyperthyroidism and ophthalmopathy. Study results and caveats: Blood shared most expanded thyroid clonotypes above 0.001. Median prediction lead before ophthalmopathy onset was about 6.3 months with the model. In simple terms, a model built on 13 V-J features told ophthalmopathy apart from stable hyperthyroidism.

The clonotype comes from an adult woman with Graves' disease, either hyperthyroidism or ophthalmopathy (not recorded which). V is TRBV19 and J is TRBJ2-7; 7 bases map to TRBD2. Sequenced sample: peripheral blood or thyroid tissue (not recorded which). CDR3 residues: CASSMASGYEQYF. CDR3 in DNA: TGTGCCAGTAGTATGGCTAGCGGCTACGAGCAGTACTTC.